Here is one TCR beta chain with its context. This entry belongs to a study of control samples from healthy donors and cancer patients. CDR3 length equals 14 residues. V lost 2 bases, J lost 3 bases, and 11 bases lay in between. Germline lookup yields CDR1 SGHRS and CDR2 YFSETQ. The repertoire was sequenced with immunoSEQ multiplex PCR; TCRdb's copy has only in-frame clones and lacks some. The sample lists about 76,000 clones, around nine tenths seen once, with over 9% in the top ten. This TCR was recovered from a woman aged 45-65 years with colorectal cancer. The specimen sequenced was PBMCs. The chain couples TRBV5-1 to TRBJ1-1; D is perhaps TRBD1 (5 bases). The CDR3 loop is CASSFLDTDTEAFF. The CDR3 region has the DNA TGCGCCAGCAGCTTTTTGGACACGGACACTGAAGCTTTCTTT.